These 19 T cell receptor beta chains came from one sample sequenced in a study of T-cell reconstitution after alpha-beta-depleted transplantation in children. Unique molecular identifiers were used in preparing the TCRbeta library. Via MiXCR, TCRdb re-called the PCR reads, giving one row per CDR3 protein. The data contain about 640,000 distinct CDR3 sequences, 16% of them singletons. The material was PBMCs from the stem cell graft donor, obtained from the stem cell graft. These receptors all stem from a human donor who donated a stem cell graft to a child with acute myeloid leukemia.

At least ten counts were recorded for this clonotype. The chain carries TRBV29-1 and TRBJ2-1; D remains unclear. The germline V gene encodes CDR1 SQVTM and CDR2 ANQGSEA. The CDR3 covers 14 residues. V lost 3 bases and J lost 8, with 17 bases in between. CDR3 coding DNA: TGCAGCGTTGAGAGGTGGGTCGAAAGGGATGAGCAGTTCTTC. Protein sequence: CSVERWVERDEQFF.

The genes are TRBV7-2 and TRBJ2-7, with D perhaps TRBD2 (5 bases). V gave up 2 bases and J gave up 3 bases, with 20 bases separating them. The CDR3 spans 17 residues. Germline V CDR1 and CDR2: SGHTA, FQGNSA. The CDR3, as DNA: TGTGCCAGCAGCTTACCCCGAGTAGGACTTCTCGACTACGAGCAGTACTTC. Translated: CASSLPRVGLLDYEQYF.

J is TRBJ2-7 and V is TRBV7-9; TRBD1 matches 7 bases. Germline V CDR1 and CDR2: SEHNR, FQNEAQ (reference sequence). With V trimmed by 1 base and J by 5 bases, 5 bases remained unmatched. CDR3 length equals 14 residues. The CDR3 DNA follows: TGTGCCAGCAGCTTAGGGGGACAGTACAACGAGCAGTACGTC. This gives the protein CASSLGGQYNEQYV.

This clonotype has just a few counts. This chain connects TRBV28 to TRBJ1-6; D unclear. Trimming removed 3 bases at V and 8 bases at J, with 11 bases between. This CDR3 is 14 amino acids long. Germline V lookup: CDR1 MDHEN, CDR2 SYDVKM. The CDR3 coding sequence is TGTGCCAGCAGTTTTGGTTTCCGGGATTCACCCCTCCACTTT. Translated: CASSFGFRDSPLHF.

The rearrangement uses TRBV7-6 and TRBJ2-5, with TRBD2 matching over 8 bases. Trimming removed 6 bases from V and 5 bases from J; junction bases left unmatched: 8. The CDR3 extends over 14 amino acids. CDR1 SGHVS and CDR2 FNYEAQ come from the germline V gene. CDR3 sequence: CASSTIEREETQYF. The DNA for the CDR3 is TGTGCCAGCAGTACTATAGAGCGGGAGGAGACCCAGTACTTC.

This clonotype was counted at least ten times. This chain joins TRBV20-1 and TRBJ2-3; tentatively, D is TRBD1 or TRBD2 (6 bases each). Trimming pared 3 bases from V and 2 bases from J, leaving 12 bases between. Germline-derived CDR1 and CDR2 are DFQATT and SNEGSKA (reference sequence). CDR3 length: 14 residues. CDR3 in amino acids: CSASGGHYTDTQYF. DNA for the CDR3: TGCAGTGCTAGTGGGGGGCACTACACAGATACGCAGTATTTT.

This clonotype came up many times. The chain carries TRBV27 and TRBJ1-1; D is unresolved. Germline V CDR1 and CDR2: MNHEY, SMNVEV (reference sequence). The CDR3 consists of 14 residues. The V end was cut by 1 base, the J end by 6 bases, with 12 bases between. The CDR3 protein is CASSLYPGLAEAFF. The DNA of the CDR3 is TGTGCCAGCAGTTTATATCCGGGGTTGGCTGAAGCTTTCTTT.

This clonotype was seen a handful of times. The chain uses TRBV7-9 and TRBJ2-7; weak D call: TRBD1 (6 bases). Germline V gene lookup returns CDR1 SEHNR and CDR2 FQNEAQ (reference sequence). Deletions cut 5 bases from V and 6 bases from J, with 11 bases between. This CDR3 is 12 amino acids long. This chain's CDR3 is CASSLTGREQYV. CDR3 DNA: TGTGCCAGCAGCCTCACAGGGCGCGAGCAGTACGTC.

This clonotype was observed a few times. The rearrangement uses TRBV7-3 and TRBJ1-1; TRBD1 matches 7 bases. CDR3 length equals 13 residues. Trimming took 5 bases from V and 5 from J; bases not matched to a gene: 5. The germline gives CDR1 SGHTA, CDR2 FQGTGA. DNA for the CDR3: TGTGCCAGCAGCCCACAGGGGATGACTGAAGCTTTCTTT. Its translation: CASSPQGMTEAFF.

The chain recombines TRBV5-1 with TRBJ2-4, with D perhaps TRBD2 (5 bases). This CDR3 comprises 15 residues. V lost 0 bases, J lost 5 bases, and 12 bases lay in between. Germline V gene data show CDR1 as SGHRS and CDR2 as YFSETQ. The CDR3 loop reads CASSLVFGGENIQYF. The CDR3 bases are TGCGCCAGCAGCTTGGTTTTTGGAGGAGAAAACATTCAGTACTTC.

This clonotype was seen ten or more times. This chain connects TRBV12-3 or TRBV12-4 to TRBJ1-6; D call uncertain. Trimming took 1 base from V and 8 from J, leaving 3 bases between them. There are 12 residues in the CDR3. The CDR3 sequence is CASSLGHSPLHF. The CDR3 DNA reads as TGTGCCAGCAGTTTAGGACATTCACCCCTCCACTTT.

The table lists this clonotype with many counts. The chain carries TRBV29-1 and TRBJ2-1; TRBD1 aligns across 10 bases. There are 16 residues in the CDR3. Germline loops: CDR1 SQVTM, CDR2 ANQGSEA. The CDR3 DNA sequence: TGCACCGCGGGACAGGGGTCGACCTTCTCCTACAATGAGCAGTTCTTC. It is translated as CTAGQGSTFSYNEQFF.

J is TRBJ2-7 and V is TRBV13, with D unresolved. Trimming took off 3 bases at V and 0 bases at J, with 9 bases between the two ends. The germline V gene encodes CDR1 PRHDT and CDR2 FYEKMQ (reference sequence). This CDR3 spans 14 amino acids. This chain's CDR3 is CASSFPGPSYEQYF. In DNA form, the CDR3 reads TGTGCCAGCAGCTTCCCCGGGCCCTCCTACGAGCAGTACTTC.

V usage is TRBV7-8 and J usage is TRBJ1-6; 7 nucleotides match TRBD1. Unmatched junction bases numbered 3, after V lost 0 bases and J lost 7 bases. The germline CDR1 and CDR2 sequences are SGHVS and FQNEAQ. This CDR3 comprises 15 residues. The CDR3 DNA follows: TGTGCCAGCAGCTTAGCCGGGGACAGAAATTCACCCCTCCACTTT. Its protein product is CASSLAGDRNSPLHF.

The CDR3 nucleotides read TGTGCCAGCAGTCGAGGGACGGGTGGGTATGAAGCTTTCTTT. Translating it yields CASSRGTGGYEAFF. The chain uses TRBV6-2 or TRBV6-3 and TRBJ1-1; TRBD1 might be the D (5 bases). Germline CDR1 reads MNHEY; CDR2 reads SVGEGT. The CDR3 length is 14 residues. V lost 5 bases, J lost 7 bases, and 17 bases lay in between.

As to this clonotype: This may arise from a read error, as a much more abundant clone is one base away. The gene calls are TRBV6-1 and TRBJ1-1; D is unclear. Germline loops: CDR1 MNHNS, CDR2 SASEGT. This CDR3 spans 12 amino acids. V was pared by 3 bases and J by 0 bases, with 2 bases between. CDR3 region: CASSDMNTEAFF. CDR3 nucleotides: TGTGCCAGCAGTGACATGAACACTGAAGCTTTCTTT.

This chain uses TRBV7-9 with TRBJ1-5, with 11 bases aligning to TRBD1. Trimming at V came to 8 bases and at J to 7 bases, leaving 10 bases not matched to a gene. From germline, CDR1 is SEHNR and CDR2 FQNEAQ (reference sequence). The CDR3 runs to 15 residues. The CDR3 sequence is CASGRGQGAKQPQHF. In DNA, the CDR3 is TGTGCCAGCGGCCGTGGACAGGGGGCCAAGCAGCCCCAGCATTTT.

The chain is built from TRBV11-1 and TRBJ2-7, with a tentative D call TRBD2 (6 bases). V dropped 5 bases and J dropped 3 bases, with 11 bases sitting between them. CDR1 is SGHAT, CDR2 FQDESV, per germline (reference sequence). This CDR3 spans 13 amino acids. DNA of the CDR3: TGTGCCAGCAGCGCGGGACCGCTCTACGAGCAGTACTTC. The encoded protein is CASSAGPLYEQYF.

The rearrangement uses TRBV20-1 and TRBJ1-5, with TRBD1 identical over 8 bases. The CDR3 totals 22 residues. Germline loops: CDR1 DFQATT, CDR2 SNEGSKA (reference sequence). J gave up 1 base and V 2 bases, and 25 bases lay outside the gene matches. The CDR3 spells CSARQMRGKLLDRGVSNQPQHF. CDR3 bases: TGCAGTGCTAGACAAATGCGGGGGAAACTCCTCGACAGGGGCGTGAGCAATCAGCCCCAGCATTTT.